The 11 T cell receptor beta chains presented below share a single source sample, sequenced in a study of vaccination and CD4 T cells after COVID-19. Cultured CD4+ T cells had their DNA profiled by the Oncomine TCR Beta short-read assay. Each CDR3 protein is one row after TCRdb ran MiXCR on the PCR reads. The sample lists some 20,000 distinct CDR3 sequences, approximately 40% occurring once. Treatment denoted: roughly ten-day PBMC culture with coronavirus spike peptide pools or control peptides (ViraFEST assay). These TCRs' antigens remain unknown. Source: CD4+ T cells from blood, cultured in vitro, taken after SARS-CoV-2 vaccination. The receptor source for this set is a human donor who had recovered from COVID-19.

The chain links TRBV5-1 to TRBJ1-2, with 7 bases matching TRBD1. The V gene's germline CDR1 is SGHRS and CDR2 YFSETQ. The length of the CDR3 is 13 residues. The J segment lost 7 bases and the V segment lost 5 bases, leaving 8 bases of the junction unmatched. The CDR3: CASRPRTGGGYTF. The DNA for the CDR3 is TGCGCCAGCAGACCGAGGACAGGTGGTGGCTACACCTTC.

The gene calls are TRBV6-5 and TRBJ1-1, with D maybe TRBD1 (5 bases). Trimming removed 4 bases at V and 2 bases at J, with 11 bases between. The CDR3 is 14 amino acids. Germline assignment: CDR1 MNHEY and CDR2 SVGAGI. CDR3 coding DNA: TGTGCCAGCAGTTTCAGTGGGGGAAACACTGAAGCTTTCTTT. This translates into CASSFSGGNTEAFF.

The genes are TRBV11-3 and TRBJ2-1; D is unresolved. The germline V and J ends were trimmed by 4 bases and 8 bases, with 6 bases remaining between them. CDR3 length equals 11 residues. Germline assignment: CDR1 SGHNT and CDR2 YENEEA. The CDR3 nucleotides read TGTGCCAGCAGCTCAAGGTATGAGCAGTTCTTC. It specifies CASSSRYEQFF.

V and J are TRBV6-1 and TRBJ2-1; tentatively, D is TRBD1 (5 bases). CDR1 is MNHNS, CDR2 SASEGT, per germline. V was shortened by 6 bases and J by 6 bases, with 18 bases between the two germline ends. This CDR3 comprises 15 residues. The CDR3 loop is CASRAQGLQTNEQFF. The CDR3 DNA reads as TGTGCCAGCAGGGCCCAGGGATTACAAACCAATGAGCAGTTCTTC.

A note on this clonotype: A much bigger clone sits one base away, suggesting this may be a read error. The chain couples TRBV20-1 to TRBJ2-5, with 11 bases that match TRBD2. Per germline, CDR1 DFQATT and CDR2 SNEGSKA (reference sequence). The CDR3 is 16 amino acids. The CDR3 DNA sequence: TGCAGTGCTGGAGAAGGACTAGCGGGTAACCAAGAGACCCAGTACTTC. Amino acid sequence: CSAGEGLAGNQETQYF.

V and J are TRBV7-9 and TRBJ1-1; D possibly corresponds to TRBD1 (6 bases). CDR1 and CDR2 from the germline V gene are SEHNR and FQNEAQ (reference sequence). The CDR3 extends over 15 amino acids. Between the trimmed V and J ends, which lost 0 bases and 1 base, there was a span of 9 bases. CDR3 residues: CASSLAVGGNTEAFF. CDR3 nucleotides: TGTGCCAGCAGCTTAGCGGTAGGGGGGAACACTGAAGCTTTCTTT.

The chain combines TRBV20-1 with TRBJ2-5; 7 bases align to TRBD1. CDR1 and CDR2 (germline): DFQATT, SNEGSKA (reference sequence). The V and J ends lost 0 bases and 5 bases, in that order; junction bases with no gene match: 3. The CDR3 loop spans 13 amino acids. In nucleotides, the CDR3 is TGCAGTGCTAGAGACACAGGGGTCGAGACCCAGTACTTC. It specifies CSARDTGVETQYF.

V and J are TRBV7-2 and TRBJ1-1; weak D call: TRBD1 (6 bases). This CDR3 region has 15 residues. Between the trimmed V and J ends, which lost 5 bases and 0 bases, there was a span of 13 bases. Germline V gene lookup returns CDR1 SGHTA and CDR2 FQGNSA. CDR3 nucleotides: TGTGCCAGCAGCCCTCCGGGACAAATGAACACTGAAGCTTTCTTT. As protein: CASSPPGQMNTEAFF.

The rearrangement links TRBV7-8 to TRBJ2-7; 12 bases align to TRBD2. Germline CDR1 is SGHVS and CDR2 is FQNEAQ. The CDR3 has 17 residues. Germline trimming cut 5 bases from V and 2 bases from J; bases unmatched to any gene: 10. In DNA form, the CDR3 reads TGTGCCAGCAGCGCGGCGAGACTAGCGGGGGACGCCTACGAGCAGTACTTC. The encoded protein is CASSAARLAGDAYEQYF.

The chain couples TRBV11-1 to TRBJ2-5; D is unresolved. Trimming left V 5 bases short and J 1 base short, with 8 bases between. Germline lookup yields CDR1 SGHAT and CDR2 FQDESV (reference sequence). This CDR3 is built from 13 residues. The CDR3 reads CASSPNSQETQYF. CDR3 nucleotides: TGTGCCAGCAGCCCGAACTCCCAAGAGACCCAGTACTTC.

This clonotype appeared a few times. The gene calls are TRBV20-1 and TRBJ1-6; D gene ambiguous. There are 14 residues in the CDR3. V dropped 3 bases and J dropped 7 bases, with 13 bases sitting between them. Germline V gene sequence: CDR1 DFQATT, CDR2 SNEGSKA (reference sequence). DNA of the CDR3: TGCAGTGCTAGGTACCAGCAAGGAAATTCACCCCTCCACTTT. This codes for CSARYQQGNSPLHF.